Given below is one TCR beta chain in context. The antigen is unknown. Using a J-beta primer mix together with a sample-barcoded 5' primer, a second PCR was run for roughly 7 to 11 cycles. TCRdb redid the calling of the 5' RACE reads with MiXCR, one entry per CDR3 protein. The sample shows approximately 760,000 distinct CDR3 sequences, 25% of them seen only once. This specimen comes from a study of blood T cells in healthy people across ages. Study conclusions and caveats: Estimates based on one million T cells were treated as lower bounds.

The same data also went into a second study, on T cells of mothers and their children.

The sample consisted of blood. The origin of this receptor is a boy between 10 and 17 years old in good health.

The CDR3 protein is CASSSRLLSNEQFF. The DNA for the CDR3 is TGTGCCAGCAGCTCCCGACTACTTAGCAATGAGCAGTTCTTC. This chain links TRBV11-2 with TRBJ2-5, with D possibly TRBD2 on 5 matching bases. The DNA end is a closer match to TRBJ2-1, so the J assignment may be wrong. This CDR3 comprises 14 residues. CDR1 is SGHAT, CDR2 FQNNGV, per germline.